This T cell receptor beta chain was documented in a study of T cells in Graves' hyperthyroidism and ophthalmopathy. This clonotype was observed at least ten times. Using RNA transcripts as the source, TCR beta CDR3 regions were amplified. The HTBI set primed first-round TCR CDR3 RT-PCR. TCRdb re-called the multiplex PCR reads with MiXCR, one entry per CDR3 protein. The sample lists some 300,000 distinct CDR3 sequences, roughly 13% seen once, with roughly 8.5% in the top ten. The V gene's germline CDR1 is SQVTM and CDR2 ANQGSEA. The CDR3 has 13 residues. V lost 4 bases and J lost 5, with 12 bases in between.

Sequencing was carried out using blood. The sequence came from a woman aged 30 to 39 with Graves' hyperthyroidism that later progressed to Graves' ophthalmopathy. The chain uses TRBV29-1 and TRBJ2-1; the D gene is possibly TRBD1 (6 bases). The CDR3, as DNA: TGCAGCGTTGCGCCAGGGGAAAACAATGAGCAGTTCTTC. The encoded protein is CSVAPGENNEQFF.